The 2 T cell receptor beta chains presented below share a single source sample, sequenced in a study of T cell repertoires in cytomegalovirus infection. These receptors are not linked to any known antigen. One entry per CDR3 protein, called by TCRdb with MiXCR from the reads. The repertoire includes 360,000 or so distinct CDR3 sequences, nearly 35% of them detected once, and about 13% sits in the top ten. The source material was cultured PBMCs, sampled from culture after CMV antigen stimulation. The receptors were sampled from a human donor in good health (CMV status not recorded). Some clones in this sample may be carry-over from other donors' samples.

V and J are TRBV19 and TRBJ2-1; 10 bases line up with TRBD1. Germline V gene data show CDR1 as LNHDA and CDR2 as SQIVND (reference sequence). With 4 bases clipped from V and 9 bases from J, the junction kept 6 bases outside the gene matches. This CDR3 comprises 14 residues. CDR3 residues: CASSTMTGGAEQFF. The CDR3 DNA reads as TGTGCCAGTAGTACTATGACAGGGGGCGCTGAGCAGTTCTTC.

V gene TRBV4-3 combines with J gene TRBJ1-1; a weak D match, TRBD1 (5 bases). The V gene lost 1 base and the J gene lost 5 bases, with 14 bases spanning the gap. The length of the CDR3 is 15 residues. CDR1 is LGHNA and CDR2 is YSLEER in the germline V gene. The CDR3 DNA sequence: TGCGCCAGCAGCCAAGGAACAGATGGGGGGACTGAAGCTTTCTTT. Translation gives CASSQGTDGGTEAFF.